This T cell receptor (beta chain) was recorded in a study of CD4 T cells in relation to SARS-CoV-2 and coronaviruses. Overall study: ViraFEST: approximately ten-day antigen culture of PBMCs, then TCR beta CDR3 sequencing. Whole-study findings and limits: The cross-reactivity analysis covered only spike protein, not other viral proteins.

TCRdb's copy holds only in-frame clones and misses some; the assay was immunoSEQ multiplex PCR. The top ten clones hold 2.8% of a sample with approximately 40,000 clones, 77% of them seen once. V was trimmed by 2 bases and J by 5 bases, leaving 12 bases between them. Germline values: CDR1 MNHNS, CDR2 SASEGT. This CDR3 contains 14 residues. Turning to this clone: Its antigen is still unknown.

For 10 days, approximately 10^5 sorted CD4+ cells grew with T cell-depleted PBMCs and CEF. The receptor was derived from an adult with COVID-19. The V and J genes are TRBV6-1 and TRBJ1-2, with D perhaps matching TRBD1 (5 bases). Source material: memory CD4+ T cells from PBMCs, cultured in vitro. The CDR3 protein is CASSEPRGTYGYTF. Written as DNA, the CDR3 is TGTGCCAGCAGTGAACCCCGCGGGACGTATGGCTACACCTTC.